This TCR beta chain was recorded in a study of shared clonotypes between healthy human individuals. In the study overall: Plates per donor: three CD4 naive, three CD4 memory, two CD8 naive, one CD8 memory.

Comment on this clone: Its antigen remains unknown. At the DNA level, this CDR3 is encoded by other sequences in the same sample as well.

The study ran the assay at deep level. Under the authors' procedure: There were no quality scores in the junction-only immunoSEQ sequences, so filtering differed. The assay was immunoSEQ multiplex PCR, and TCRdb's table has in-frame clones only and misses some. V and J calls and clone size are copied from that table; D and trimming were computed from the DNA. Of around 1.9 million clones in the sample, 93% were seen once. V shed 4 bases and J shed 4 bases, with 8 bases lying between them. Germline CDR1 SEHNR, CDR2 FQNEAQ (reference sequence). The CDR3 length is 12 residues. Selected positively for CCR7 and CD45RO-negative, naive CD8 cells excluded terminally differentiated effector memory CD45RA+ cells. Study-wide findings and caveats: Estimated richness values were generally larger in naive subsets than in memory subsets.

The sequenced sample was naive CD8+ T cells from PBMCs. The gene calls are TRBV7-9 and TRBJ2-7; no reliable D call. The TCR comes from a man in his late teens or twenties in good health. Some clones in this sample may be carry-over from other donors' samples. The CDR3 spells CASSSNDYEQYF. CDR3 sequence (DNA): TGTGCCAGCAGCTCCAACGATTACGAGCAGTACTTC. The entire variable domain, with the rest obtained from reference TRBV7-9 and TRBJ2-7, is as follows: DTGVSQNPRHKITKRGQNVTFRCDPISEHNRLYWYRQTLGQGPEFLTYFQNEAQLEKSRLLSDRFSAERPKGSFSTLEIQRTEQGDSAMYLCASSSNDYEQYFGPGTRLTVT.